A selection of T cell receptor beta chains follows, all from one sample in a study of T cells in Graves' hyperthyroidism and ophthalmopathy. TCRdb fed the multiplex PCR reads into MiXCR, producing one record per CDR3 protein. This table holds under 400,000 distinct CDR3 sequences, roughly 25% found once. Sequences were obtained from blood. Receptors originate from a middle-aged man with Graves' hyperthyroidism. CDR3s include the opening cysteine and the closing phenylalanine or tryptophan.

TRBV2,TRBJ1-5,CASDRGLGNQPQHF
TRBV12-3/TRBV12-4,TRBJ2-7,CASSSYSSYEQYF
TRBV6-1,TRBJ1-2,CASSEGGRQTYGYTF
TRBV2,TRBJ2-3,CASSESLAGGAIYTQYF
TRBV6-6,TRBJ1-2,CASSYSRLGRGYTF
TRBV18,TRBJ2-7,CASSPLGGYSYEQYF
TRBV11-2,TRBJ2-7,CASSFPTTGGAYEQYF
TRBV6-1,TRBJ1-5,CASSEVDRGYQPQHF
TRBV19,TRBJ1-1,CASSILRPVNTEAFF
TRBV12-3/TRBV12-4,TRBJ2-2,CASSFQYRELFF
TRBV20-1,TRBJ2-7,CSARGHLGHEQYF
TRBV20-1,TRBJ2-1,CSALRPGLNNEQFF
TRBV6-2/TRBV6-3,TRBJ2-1,CATRLVAYNEQFF
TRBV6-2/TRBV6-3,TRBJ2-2,CASRTRLTSGRAAGELFF
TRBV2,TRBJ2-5,CASARTGGGQETQYF
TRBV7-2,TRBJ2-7,CASSSLAGQYEQYF
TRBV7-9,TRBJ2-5,CASSPHPEGGQETQYF
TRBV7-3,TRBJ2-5,CASSLGAQETQYF
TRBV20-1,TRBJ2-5,CSARGRLGGETQYF
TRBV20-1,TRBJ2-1,CSAARFERNNEQFF
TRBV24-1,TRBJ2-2,CATSDLTVNTGELFF
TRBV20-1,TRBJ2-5,CSAPLRETQYF
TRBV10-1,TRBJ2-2,CASSAGNRNGELFF
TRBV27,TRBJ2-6,CASRVLGANVLTF
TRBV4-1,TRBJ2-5,CASSHRRATQETQYF
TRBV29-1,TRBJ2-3,CSVEGEGTQYF
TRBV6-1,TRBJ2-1,CASSDVEGNEQFF
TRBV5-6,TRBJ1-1,CASKGSTQEAFF
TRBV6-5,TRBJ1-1,CASSYSLQANTEAFF
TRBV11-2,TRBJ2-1,CASSLVLAGVGEQFF
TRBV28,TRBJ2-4,CASSFRGPRAKNIQYF
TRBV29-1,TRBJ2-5,CSVTAGTGVGTQYF
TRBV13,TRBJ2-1,CASSLTASGNEQFF
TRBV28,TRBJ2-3,CASSSMTKGRTDTQYF
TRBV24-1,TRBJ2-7,CATSDPASAAYEQYF
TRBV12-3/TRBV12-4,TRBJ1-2,CASSISFGTGYGYTF